The subject of this entry is one TCR beta chain. The antigen remains unidentified. The sample is drawn from a study of cytomegalovirus exposure and HLA in healthy donors. Primers included in the PCR were 60 Vbeta and 13 Jbeta primers. This table comes from immunoSEQ multiplex PCR, and its TCRdb copy is limited to in-frame clones, with some not included. The sample lists over 150,000 clones, approximately 80% occurring once. The V and J ends lost 7 bases and 1 base respectively, with 17 bases between them. The CDR3 length is 16 residues. Germline V CDR1 and CDR2: LNHDA, SQIVND (reference sequence). Study-wide findings and caveats: TRBV6-2, TRBV6-3 and some other V segments were excluded as indistinguishable. Evidence from a later analysis indicated that most CMV-associated TCR beta chains looked HLA-restricted.

The sample taken for sequencing was PBMCs. This chain connects TRBV19 to TRBJ1-5; no clear D. The TCR comes from a middle-aged woman in good health and CMV-seropositive. CDR3 loop: CASTMLALGSNQPQHF. In nucleotides, the CDR3 is TGTGCCAGTACCATGCTAGCGCTAGGAAGCAATCAGCCCCAGCATTTT.